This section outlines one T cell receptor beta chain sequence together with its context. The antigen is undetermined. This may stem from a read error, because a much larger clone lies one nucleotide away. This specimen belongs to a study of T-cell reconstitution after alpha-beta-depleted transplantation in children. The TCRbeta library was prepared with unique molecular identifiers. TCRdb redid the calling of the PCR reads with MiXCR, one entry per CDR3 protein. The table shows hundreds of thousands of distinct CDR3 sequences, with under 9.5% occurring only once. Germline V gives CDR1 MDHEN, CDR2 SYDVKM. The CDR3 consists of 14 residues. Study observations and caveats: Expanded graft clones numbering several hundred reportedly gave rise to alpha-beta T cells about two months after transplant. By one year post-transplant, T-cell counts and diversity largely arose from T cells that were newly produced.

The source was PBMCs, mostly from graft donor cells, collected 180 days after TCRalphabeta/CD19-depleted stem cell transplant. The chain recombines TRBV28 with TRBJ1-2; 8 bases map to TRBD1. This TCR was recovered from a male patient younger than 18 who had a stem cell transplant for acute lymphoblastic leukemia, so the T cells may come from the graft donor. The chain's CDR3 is CASSFGAGGNGFTF. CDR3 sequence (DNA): TGTGCCAGCAGTTTCGGGGCAGGGGGCAATGGCTTCACCTTC.